Listed below are T cell receptor beta chains from one sample, sequenced in a study of control samples from healthy donors and cancer patients. Assay: immunoSEQ multiplex PCR; the TCRdb copy retains only in-frame clones and omits some. Among a few hundred thousand clones listed, 80% to 95% were seen once. Specimen: PBMCs. Receptors were obtained from a man aged 35 to 55 with head and neck cancer. Both conserved end residues are part of each CDR3. Each record gives: V gene, J gene, clone size, CDR3 length, D gene, CDR3 DNA, CDR3 protein. D genes are given only for firm matches. Rows give clone size only sometimes, using once, few, many, or a class for an expanded clone.

v_gene: TRBV11-2; j_gene: TRBJ2-7; abundance: -; len: 14; d_gene: TRBD2; CDR3nt: TGTGCCAGCAGCTTCGGACTAGCGGGGGCCTGGGGGTACTTC; CDR3aa: CASSFGLAGAWGYF
v_gene: TRBV7-3; j_gene: TRBJ1-1; abundance: -; len: 13; d_gene: -; CDR3nt: TGTGCCAGCAGCTTAAGTAGGGACGGTAAAGCTTTCTTT; CDR3aa: CASSLSRDGKAFF
v_gene: TRBV2; j_gene: TRBJ1-4; abundance: -; len: 14; d_gene: TRBD1; CDR3nt: TGTGCCAGCAGGGGGGACAGGCCTAGTGAAAAACTGTTTTTT; CDR3aa: CASRGDRPSEKLFF
v_gene: TRBV2; j_gene: TRBJ2-2; abundance: -; len: 14; d_gene: -; CDR3nt: TGTGCCAGCAGTGCTTTCGCGAACACCGGGGAGCTGTTTTTT; CDR3aa: CASSAFANTGELFF
v_gene: TRBV19; j_gene: TRBJ1-2; abundance: -; len: 16; d_gene: TRBD1; CDR3nt: TGTGCCAGTGTTCATGGGACAGGGATTCCAGTGGATGGCTACACCTTC; CDR3aa: CASVHGTGIPVDGYTF
v_gene: TRBV28; j_gene: TRBJ2-2; abundance: -; len: 14; d_gene: TRBD2; CDR3nt: TGTGCCAGCGGGAGGGAGGCGGTCACCGGGGAGCTGTTTTTT; CDR3aa: CASGREAVTGELFF
v_gene: TRBV28; j_gene: TRBJ1-5; abundance: -; len: 15; d_gene: -; CDR3nt: TGTGCCAGCAGTTTAGGTCCGGGACAAAGACAGCCCCAGCATTTT; CDR3aa: CASSLGPGQRQPQHF
v_gene: TRBV6-2/TRBV6-3; j_gene: TRBJ2-7; abundance: -; len: 16; d_gene: TRBD2; CDR3nt: TGTGCCAGCAGTTACTCGGGGACTAGCCACTCCTACGAGCAGTACTTC; CDR3aa: CASSYSGTSHSYEQYF
v_gene: TRBV24-1; j_gene: TRBJ2-2; abundance: once; len: 17; d_gene: TRBD1; CDR3nt: TGTGCCACCAGTGACCCGCCGGGACAGGGGAACACCGGGGAGCTGTTTTTT; CDR3aa: CATSDPPGQGNTGELFF
v_gene: TRBV28; j_gene: TRBJ2-6; abundance: -; len: 16; d_gene: -; CDR3nt: TGTGCCAGCAGCGGGGACATTCTCTCTGGGGCCAACGTCCTGACTTTC; CDR3aa: CASSGDILSGANVLTF
v_gene: TRBV5-4; j_gene: TRBJ1-2; abundance: -; len: 12; d_gene: -; CDR3nt: TGTGCCAGCAGCCTAGATACCTATGGCTACACCTTC; CDR3aa: CASSLDTYGYTF
v_gene: TRBV3-1/TRBV3-2; j_gene: TRBJ2-1; abundance: -; len: 13; d_gene: -; CDR3nt: TGTGCCAGCAGCCAAGAAGGACCCCGGGAGCAGTTCTTC; CDR3aa: CASSQEGPREQFF
v_gene: TRBV7-6; j_gene: TRBJ2-7; abundance: -; len: 15; d_gene: -; CDR3nt: TGTGCCAGCAGCATCCAGACGGGGGCCGTGGCCGAGCAGTACTTC; CDR3aa: CASSIQTGAVAEQYF
v_gene: TRBV5-6; j_gene: TRBJ1-4; abundance: few; len: 14; d_gene: -; CDR3nt: TGTGCCAGCAGCTTGGTAGGGGCTAATGAAAAACTGTTTTTT; CDR3aa: CASSLVGANEKLFF
v_gene: TRBV4-2; j_gene: TRBJ2-6; abundance: -; len: 19; d_gene: -; CDR3nt: TGTGCCAGCAGCGAGTATCTCGGCAGCCCACTCTCTGGGGCCAACGTCCTGACTTTC; CDR3aa: CASSEYLGSPLSGANVLTF
v_gene: TRBV3-1/TRBV3-2; j_gene: TRBJ1-3; abundance: -; len: 16; d_gene: -; CDR3nt: TGTGCCAGCAGCCAGGTACCAGAGAGCTCTGGAAACACCATATATTTT; CDR3aa: CASSQVPESSGNTIYF
v_gene: TRBV7-9; j_gene: TRBJ2-5; abundance: -; len: 14; d_gene: -; CDR3nt: TGTGCCAGCAGAGGCGAGGGGTCGAGGGAGACCCAGTACTTC; CDR3aa: CASRGEGSRETQYF
v_gene: TRBV11-2; j_gene: TRBJ1-4; abundance: -; len: 14; d_gene: -; CDR3nt: TGTGCCAGCAGCTTAGGGGGGGCGAAGGAAAAACTGTTTTTT; CDR3aa: CASSLGGAKEKLFF
v_gene: TRBV5-1; j_gene: TRBJ2-7; abundance: -; len: 17; d_gene: TRBD2; CDR3nt: TGCGCCAGCAGCTTGGCCCCCACTAGCGGGGGTTCCTACGAGCAGTACTTC; CDR3aa: CASSLAPTSGGSYEQYF
v_gene: TRBV28; j_gene: TRBJ1-6; abundance: -; len: 13; d_gene: -; CDR3nt: TGTGCCAGCAGTTTAACCCGAGCCGGGGCCCTCCACTTT; CDR3aa: CASSLTRAGALHF
v_gene: TRBV19; j_gene: TRBJ2-7; abundance: -; len: 14; d_gene: -; CDR3nt: TGTGCCAGTAGTACCCAAAAAATGGGCTACGAGCAGTACTTC; CDR3aa: CASSTQKMGYEQYF
v_gene: TRBV12-5; j_gene: TRBJ2-7; abundance: -; len: 15; d_gene: -; CDR3nt: TGTGCTAGTGGTTTGGTATTGACTGCCCCCTACGAGCAGTACTTC; CDR3aa: CASGLVLTAPYEQYF
v_gene: TRBV24-1; j_gene: TRBJ2-2; abundance: -; len: 13; d_gene: -; CDR3nt: TGTGCCACCAGTAGCGGAGCCACCGGGGAGCTGTTTTTT; CDR3aa: CATSSGATGELFF
v_gene: TRBV6-1; j_gene: TRBJ2-1; abundance: few; len: 16; d_gene: TRBD2; CDR3nt: TGTGCCAGCAGTGAATGGGATAGCGGGGGGGCAAATGAGCAGTTCTTC; CDR3aa: CASSEWDSGGANEQFF
v_gene: TRBV5-1; j_gene: TRBJ2-3; abundance: -; len: 14; d_gene: -; CDR3nt: TGCGCCAGCAATTCAGGGGGGAGCACAGATACGCAGTATTTT; CDR3aa: CASNSGGSTDTQYF
v_gene: TRBV5-1; j_gene: TRBJ2-5; abundance: -; len: 14; d_gene: TRBD1; CDR3nt: TGCGCCAGCAGCCTCGGGACAGGGCTGGAGACCCAGTACTTC; CDR3aa: CASSLGTGLETQYF
v_gene: TRBV30; j_gene: TRBJ2-5; abundance: -; len: 14; d_gene: -; CDR3nt: TGTGCCTGGAGTGCCGGCAGGGGACCCGAGACCCAGTACTTC; CDR3aa: CAWSAGRGPETQYF
v_gene: TRBV19; j_gene: TRBJ2-2; abundance: -; len: 13; d_gene: -; CDR3nt: TGTGCCAGTAGTATGGGGCACACCGGGGAGCTGTTTTTT; CDR3aa: CASSMGHTGELFF
v_gene: TRBV5-5; j_gene: TRBJ2-1; abundance: -; len: 17; d_gene: TRBD1; CDR3nt: TGTGCCAGCAGCCGAGGGACCGGGACAGGGGTTTCGAATGAGCAGTTCTTC; CDR3aa: CASSRGTGTGVSNEQFF
v_gene: TRBV6-6; j_gene: TRBJ2-2; abundance: few; len: 14; d_gene: -; CDR3nt: TGTGCCAGCGGGGACGGACTGAACACCGGGGAGCTGTTTTTT; CDR3aa: CASGDGLNTGELFF
v_gene: TRBV7-3; j_gene: TRBJ1-6; abundance: -; len: 13; d_gene: -; CDR3nt: TGTGCCAGCAGCTTGAACAGGGACTCACCCCTCCACTTT; CDR3aa: CASSLNRDSPLHF
v_gene: TRBV19; j_gene: TRBJ2-7; abundance: -; len: 13; d_gene: -; CDR3nt: TGTGCCAGTGGAGACAGAAACTCCTACGAGCAGTACTTC; CDR3aa: CASGDRNSYEQYF
v_gene: TRBV1; j_gene: TRBJ2-3; abundance: -; len: 16; d_gene: -; CDR3nt: TGCACCAGCAGCCAAGATAACCAATCCAGCACAGATACGCAGTATTTT; CDR3aa: CTSSQDNQSSTDTQYF
v_gene: TRBV10-3; j_gene: TRBJ1-2; abundance: -; len: 14; d_gene: -; CDR3nt: TGTGCCATCAGTGAGTCGGGAGAACTATATGGCTACACCTTC; CDR3aa: CAISESGELYGYTF